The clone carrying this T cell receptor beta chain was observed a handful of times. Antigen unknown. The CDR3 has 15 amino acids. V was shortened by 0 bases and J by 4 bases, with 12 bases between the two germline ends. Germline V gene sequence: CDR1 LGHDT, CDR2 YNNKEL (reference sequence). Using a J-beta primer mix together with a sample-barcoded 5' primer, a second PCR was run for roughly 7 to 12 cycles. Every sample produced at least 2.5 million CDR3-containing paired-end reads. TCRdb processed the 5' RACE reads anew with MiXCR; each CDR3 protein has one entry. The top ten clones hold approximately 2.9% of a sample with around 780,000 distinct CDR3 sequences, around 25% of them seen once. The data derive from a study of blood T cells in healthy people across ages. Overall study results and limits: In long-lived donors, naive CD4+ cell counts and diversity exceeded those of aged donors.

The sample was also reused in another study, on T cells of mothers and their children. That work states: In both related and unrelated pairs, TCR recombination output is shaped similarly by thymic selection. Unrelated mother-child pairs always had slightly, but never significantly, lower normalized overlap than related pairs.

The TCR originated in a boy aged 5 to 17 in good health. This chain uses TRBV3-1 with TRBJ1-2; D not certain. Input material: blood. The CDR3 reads CASSQDFRTVYGYTF. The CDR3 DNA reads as TGTGCCAGCAGCCAAGATTTCAGGACCGTCTATGGCTACACCTTC.